Shown below are 15 T cell receptor beta chains from a single sample sequenced in a study of control samples from healthy donors and cancer patients. The assay was immunoSEQ multiplex PCR, and TCRdb's table has in-frame clones only and misses some. The table has tens of thousands of clones, around 90% seen once; the top ten hold 5.5% to 7%. Sample: PBMCs. The source is a man aged 55 to 69 with colorectal cancer.

This chain joins TRBV7-2 and TRBJ2-1; D unclear. Germline values: CDR1 SGHTA, CDR2 FQGNSA. The CDR3 length is 16 residues. Trimming took 2 bases from V and 8 from J, leaving 19 bases between them. The CDR3 nucleotides read TGTGCCAGCAGCTTACAAAACACGCCGCGGTTCGATGAGCAGTTCTTC. Translation gives CASSLQNTPRFDEQFF. The whole variable domain, filled in from reference TRBV7-2 and TRBJ2-1, reads GAGVSQSPSNKVTEKGKDVELRCDPISGHTALYWYRQSLGQGLEFLIYFQGNSAPDKSGLPSDRFSAERTGGSVSTLTIQRTQQEDSAVYLCASSLQNTPRFDEQFFGPGTRLTVL.

This chain connects TRBV24-1 to TRBJ1-1; perhaps TRBD1 as D (5 bases). The CDR3 runs 17 residues. Trimming cost V 3 bases and J 3 bases, with 19 bases left between them. Germline values: CDR1 KGHDR, CDR2 SFDVKD. CDR3 region: CATSDRQGGFRYTEAFF. Written as DNA, the CDR3 is TGTGCCACCAGTGATAGGCAGGGCGGTTTTCGGTACACTGAAGCTTTCTTT.

CDR3 in DNA: TGTGCCAGCAGCCATACAGGAAATAACTATGGCTACACCTTC. Its translation: CASSHTGNNYGYTF. The chain uses TRBV11-3 and TRBJ1-2, with D perhaps TRBD1 (5 bases). Germline assignment: CDR1 SGHNT and CDR2 YENEEA. Trimming left V 5 bases short and J 1 base short, with 11 bases between. CDR3 size: 14 residues.

This clone is judged medium-sized. The chain recombines TRBV5-1 with TRBJ1-5; TRBD1 matches at 7 bases. Germline-derived CDR1 and CDR2 are SGHRS and YFSETQ. The CDR3 is 16 residues long. V lost 1 base to trimming and J lost 6 bases; unmatched junction nucleotides: 10. This CDR3 reads CASSLRDRDWAQPQHF. The CDR3 coding sequence is TGCGCCAGCAGCTTGCGTGACAGGGATTGGGCTCAGCCCCAGCATTTT.

CDR3 in DNA: TGTGCCAGTAGTCCCGGACAGGGACGAACTAATGAAAAACTGTTTTTT. Protein product: CASSPGQGRTNEKLFF. The chain recombines TRBV19 with TRBJ1-4; TRBD1 aligns across 8 bases. Germline lookup yields CDR1 LNHDA and CDR2 SQIVND (reference sequence). V gave up 5 bases and J gave up 1 base; unmatched junction bases: 6. CDR3 size: 16 residues.

V gene TRBV3-1 (or the pseudogene TRBV3-2) combines with J gene TRBJ1-4; D is undetermined. Between the trimmed V and J ends, which lost 4 bases and 7 bases, there was a span of 16 bases. Germline loops: CDR1 LGHDT, CDR2 YNNKEL (reference sequence). The CDR3 contains 15 residues. In DNA, the CDR3 is TGTGCCAGCAGCCTCCCCGGAAGGGTCGGTGAAAAACTGTTTTTT. Translating it yields CASSLPGRVGEKLFF.

The chain has TRBV5-3 and TRBJ2-7; unclear D gene. TRBV5-3 is flagged as an ORF with uncertain function. The CDR3 covers 9 residues. Trimming left V 9 bases short and J 7 bases short, with 8 bases between. The CDR3, as DNA: TGTGCCACCTGTCGGGAGCAGTACTTC. Residues: CATCREQYF.

This clone was observed a single time. The chain uses TRBV9 and TRBJ2-3; 11 nucleotides agree with TRBD2. This CDR3 has 15 residues. Germline V gene sequence: CDR1 SGDLS, CDR2 YYNGEE. Trimming at V came to 4 bases and at J to 3 bases, leaving 4 bases not matched to a gene. In DNA, the CDR3 is TGTGCCAGCAGCCCTACTAGCGGGGGTACAGATACGCAGTATTTT. It codes for CASSPTSGGTDTQYF.

V is TRBV21-1 and J is TRBJ2-7; whether TRBD2, the table's D call, matches the DNA was not checked. TRBV21-1 is listed as a pseudogene. CDR3 length: 16 amino acids. CDR3 sequence reads: CASSKVGTSGAYEQYF. Here the CDR3 DNA reads TGTGCCAGCAGCAAAGTAGGGACTAGCGGGGCATACGAGCAGTACTTC.

This chain connects TRBV11-2 to TRBJ2-7; D is unresolved. The CDR3 loop spans 12 amino acids. Per germline, CDR1 SGHAT and CDR2 FQNNGV. V lost 3 bases and J 5 bases, leaving 8 bases between the germline ends. The CDR3 region has the DNA TGTGCCAGCAGCTTCCTACAGCACGAGCAGTACTTC. Its translation is CASSFLQHEQYF.

This chain joins TRBV5-1 and TRBJ2-5, with 7 bases that match TRBD2. The CDR3 consists of 14 residues. V shed 2 bases and J 5 bases; nucleotides not matched to a gene: 6. Germline V CDR1 and CDR2: SGHRS, YFSETQ. This CDR3 is CASSFSGSGETQYF. Here the CDR3 DNA reads TGCGCCAGCAGCTTTAGCGGGTCCGGGGAGACCCAGTACTTC.

This sequence joins TRBV28 and TRBJ1-1, with D possibly matching TRBD1 (6 bases). This CDR3 has 15 amino acids. V gave up 5 bases and J gave up 4 bases, with 17 bases separating them. Looked up from germline, CDR1 is MDHEN and CDR2 is SYDVKM. CDR3: CASSPSQGWSTEAFF. The CDR3 region has the DNA TGTGCCAGCAGTCCCTCACAGGGATGGTCCACTGAAGCTTTCTTT.

The chain carries TRBV30 and TRBJ2-3; 8 nucleotides line up with TRBD2. After removal of 3 bases from V and 1 base from J, the junction contained 6 bases not matched to a gene. This CDR3 spans 15 amino acids. Germline V lookup: CDR1 GTSNPN, CDR2 SVGIG (reference sequence). The CDR3 DNA sequence: TGTGCCTGGAGCGGGGGGGCCGTGGGCACAGATACGCAGTATTTT. Its translation is CAWSGGAVGTDTQYF.

The rearrangement joins TRBV29-1 to TRBJ2-1, with unresolved D. Trimming left V 4 bases short and J 9 bases short, with 10 bases between. The CDR3 loop spans 11 amino acids. Per germline, CDR1 SQVTM and CDR2 ANQGSEA. The CDR3 bases are TGCAGCGTTGGGCCCGCTATTGAGCAGTTCTTC. Translating gives CSVGPAIEQFF.

The chain has TRBV11-2 and TRBJ1-4; TRBD1 agrees at 9 bases. Germline values: CDR1 SGHAT, CDR2 FQNNGV. With 2 bases clipped from V and 8 bases from J, the junction kept 12 bases outside the gene matches. The CDR3 totals 17 residues. The CDR3 DNA follows: TGTGCCAGCAGCTTAAAAGGGGGGACAGGGTGGCACGAAAAACTGTTTTTT. Its protein product is CASSLKGGTGWHEKLFF.